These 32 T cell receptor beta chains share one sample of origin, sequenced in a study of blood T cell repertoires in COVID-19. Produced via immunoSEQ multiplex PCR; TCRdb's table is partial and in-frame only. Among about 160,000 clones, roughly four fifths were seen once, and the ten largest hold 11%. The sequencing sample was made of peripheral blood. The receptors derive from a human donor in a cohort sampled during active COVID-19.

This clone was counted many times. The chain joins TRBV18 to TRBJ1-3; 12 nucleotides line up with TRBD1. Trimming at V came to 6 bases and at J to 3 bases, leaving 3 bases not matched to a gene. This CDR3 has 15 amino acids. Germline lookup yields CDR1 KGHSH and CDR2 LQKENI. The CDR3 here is CASSGTGGYGNTIYF. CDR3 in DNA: TGTGCCAGCTCCGGGACAGGGGGCTATGGAAACACCATATATTTT.

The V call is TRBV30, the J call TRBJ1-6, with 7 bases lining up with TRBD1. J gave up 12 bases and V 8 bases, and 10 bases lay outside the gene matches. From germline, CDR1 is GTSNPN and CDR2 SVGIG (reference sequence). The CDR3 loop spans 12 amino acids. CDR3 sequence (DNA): TGTGCCGGTTCCACAGGGGAAGGACCCCTCCACTTT. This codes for CAGSTGEGPLHF. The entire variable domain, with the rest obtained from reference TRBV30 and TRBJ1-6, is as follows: SQTIHQWPATLVQPVGSPLSLECTVEGTSNPNLYWYRQAAGRGLQLLFYSVGIGQISSEVPQNLSASRPQDRQFILSSKKLLLSDSGFYLCAGSTGEGPLHFGNGTRLTVT.

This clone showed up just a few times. The CDR3 spells CASIGGGTEAFF. Here the CDR3 DNA reads TGCGCCAGCATAGGGGGGGGCACTGAAGCTTTCTTT. The chain recombines TRBV10-1 with TRBJ1-1, with a weak D call TRBD1 (6 bases). Looked up from germline, CDR1 is WNHNN and CDR2 is SYGVQD (reference sequence). The CDR3 sequence is 12 residues long. The V and J ends lost 7 bases and 4 bases respectively, with 10 bases between them.

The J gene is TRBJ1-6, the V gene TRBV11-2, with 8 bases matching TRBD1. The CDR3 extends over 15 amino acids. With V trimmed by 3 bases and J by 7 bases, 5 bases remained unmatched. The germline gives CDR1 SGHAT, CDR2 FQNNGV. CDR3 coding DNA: TGTGCCAGCAGCTTTGTCAGGGGGCGAAATTCACCCCTCCACTTT. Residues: CASSFVRGRNSPLHF.

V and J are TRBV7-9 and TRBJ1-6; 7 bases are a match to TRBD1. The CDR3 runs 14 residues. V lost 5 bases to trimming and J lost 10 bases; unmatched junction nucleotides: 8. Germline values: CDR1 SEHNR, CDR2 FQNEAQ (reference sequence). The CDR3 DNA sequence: TGTGCCAGCAGCCGCGGGACAGTGGGGTCACCCCTCCACTTT. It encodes CASSRGTVGSPLHF.

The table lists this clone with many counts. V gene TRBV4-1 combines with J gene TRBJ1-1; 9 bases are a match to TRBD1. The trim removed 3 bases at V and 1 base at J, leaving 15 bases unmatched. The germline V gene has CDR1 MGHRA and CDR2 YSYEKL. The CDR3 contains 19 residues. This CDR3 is CASSHIFPRQGGRNTEAFF. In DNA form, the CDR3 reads TGCGCCAGCAGCCATATCTTTCCAAGACAGGGGGGGAGGAACACTGAAGCTTTCTTT.

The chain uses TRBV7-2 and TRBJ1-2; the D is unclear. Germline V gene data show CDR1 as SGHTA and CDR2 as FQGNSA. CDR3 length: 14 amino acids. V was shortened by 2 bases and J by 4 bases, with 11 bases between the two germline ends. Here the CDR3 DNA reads TGTGCCAGCAGCTTAACGGACTTTGGCTATGGCTACACCTTC. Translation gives CASSLTDFGYGYTF.

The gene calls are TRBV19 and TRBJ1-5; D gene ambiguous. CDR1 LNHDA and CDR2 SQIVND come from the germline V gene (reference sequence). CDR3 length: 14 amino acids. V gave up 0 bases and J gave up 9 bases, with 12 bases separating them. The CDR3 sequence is CASSIDGESWPQHF. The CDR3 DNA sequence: TGTGCCAGTAGTATAGATGGGGAGTCGTGGCCCCAGCATTTT. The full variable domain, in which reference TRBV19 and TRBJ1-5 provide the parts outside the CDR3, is DGGITQSPKYLFRKEGQNVTLSCEQNLNHDAMYWYRQDPGQGLRLIYYSQIVNDFQKGDIAEGYSVSREKKESFPLTVTSAQKNPTAFYLCASSIDGESWPQHFGDGTRLSIL.

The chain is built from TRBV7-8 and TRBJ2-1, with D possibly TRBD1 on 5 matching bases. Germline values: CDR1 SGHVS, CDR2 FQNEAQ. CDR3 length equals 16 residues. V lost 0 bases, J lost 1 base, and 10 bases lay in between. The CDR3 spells CASSLAQGMSYNEQFF. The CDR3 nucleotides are TGTGCCAGCAGCTTAGCTCAGGGTATGTCCTACAATGAGCAGTTCTTC.

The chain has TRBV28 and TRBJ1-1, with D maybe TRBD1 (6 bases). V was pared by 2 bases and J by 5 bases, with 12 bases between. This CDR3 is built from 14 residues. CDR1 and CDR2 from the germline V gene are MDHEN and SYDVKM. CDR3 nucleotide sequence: TGTGCCAGCAGTTTAGGGGGCCGAGGGACTGAAGCTTTCTTT. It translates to CASSLGGRGTEAFF.

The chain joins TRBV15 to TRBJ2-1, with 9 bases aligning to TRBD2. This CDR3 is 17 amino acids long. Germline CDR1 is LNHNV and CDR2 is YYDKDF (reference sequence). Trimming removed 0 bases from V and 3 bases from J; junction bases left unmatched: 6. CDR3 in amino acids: CATSRDETSGIYNEQFF. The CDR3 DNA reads TGTGCCACCAGCAGAGATGAGACTAGCGGAATCTACAATGAGCAGTTCTTC.

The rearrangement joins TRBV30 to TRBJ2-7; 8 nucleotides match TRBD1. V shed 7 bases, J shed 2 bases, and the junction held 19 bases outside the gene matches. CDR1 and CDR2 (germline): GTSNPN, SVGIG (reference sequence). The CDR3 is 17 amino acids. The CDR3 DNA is TGTGCCTCAACCGGGACAGGACCCACCAGGGGCACCTACGAGCAGTACTTC. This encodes CASTGTGPTRGTYEQYF.

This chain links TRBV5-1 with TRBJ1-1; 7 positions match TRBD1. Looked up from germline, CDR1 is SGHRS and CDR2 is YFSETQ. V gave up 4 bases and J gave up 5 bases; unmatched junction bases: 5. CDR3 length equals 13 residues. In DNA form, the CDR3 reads TGCGCCAGCAGCCCGACCAGGGGGACTGAAGCTTTCTTT. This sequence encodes CASSPTRGTEAFF.

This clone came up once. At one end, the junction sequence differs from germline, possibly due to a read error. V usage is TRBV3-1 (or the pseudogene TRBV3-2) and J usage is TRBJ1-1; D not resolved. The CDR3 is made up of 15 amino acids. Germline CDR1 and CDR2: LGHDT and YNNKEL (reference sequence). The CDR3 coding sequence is TGTGCCAGCACCCAAGGGCAGGATATTGACACTGAAGCTTTCTTT. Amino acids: CASTQGQDIDTEAFF.

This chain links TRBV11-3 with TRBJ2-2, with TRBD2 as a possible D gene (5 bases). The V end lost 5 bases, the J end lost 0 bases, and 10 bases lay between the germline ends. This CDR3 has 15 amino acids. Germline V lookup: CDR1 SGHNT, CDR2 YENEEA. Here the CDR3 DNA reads TGTGCCAGCAGCGGAACTAGGACGAACACCGGGGAGCTGTTTTTT. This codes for CASSGTRTNTGELFF.

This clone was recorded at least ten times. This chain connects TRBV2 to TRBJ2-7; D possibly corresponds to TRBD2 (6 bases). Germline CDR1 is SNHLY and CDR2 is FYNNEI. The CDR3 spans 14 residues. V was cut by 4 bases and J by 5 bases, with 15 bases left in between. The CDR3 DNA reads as TGTGCCAGCAGTGGGGGTGGAGGGAGCGACGAGCAGTACTTC. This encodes CASSGGGGSDEQYF.

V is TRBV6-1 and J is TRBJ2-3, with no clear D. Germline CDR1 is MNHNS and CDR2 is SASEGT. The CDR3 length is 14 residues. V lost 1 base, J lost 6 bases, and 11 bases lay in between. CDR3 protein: CASSEGVPGDTQYF. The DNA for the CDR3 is TGTGCCAGCAGTGAAGGGGTTCCCGGGGATACGCAGTATTTT.

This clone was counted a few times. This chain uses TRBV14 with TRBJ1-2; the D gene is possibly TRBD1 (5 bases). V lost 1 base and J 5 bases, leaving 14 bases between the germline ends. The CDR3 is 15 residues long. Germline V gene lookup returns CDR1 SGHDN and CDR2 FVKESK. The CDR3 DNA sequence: TGTGCCAGCAGCCAAGGGCAGGGTAGATCTTATGGCTACACCTTC. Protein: CASSQGQGRSYGYTF.

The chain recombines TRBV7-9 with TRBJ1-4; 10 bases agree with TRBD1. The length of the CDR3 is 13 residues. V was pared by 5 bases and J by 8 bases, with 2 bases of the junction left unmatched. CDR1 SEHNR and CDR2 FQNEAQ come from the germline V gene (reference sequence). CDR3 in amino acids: CASSETGGEKLFF. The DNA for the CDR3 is TGTGCCAGCAGCGAGACAGGGGGCGAAAAACTGTTTTTT. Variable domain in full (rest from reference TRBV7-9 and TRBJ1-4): DTGVSQNPRHKITKRGQNVTFRCDPISEHNRLYWYRQTLGQGPEFLTYFQNEAQLEKSRLLSDRFSAERPKGSFSTLEIQRTEQGDSAMYLCASSETGGEKLFFGSGTQLSVL.

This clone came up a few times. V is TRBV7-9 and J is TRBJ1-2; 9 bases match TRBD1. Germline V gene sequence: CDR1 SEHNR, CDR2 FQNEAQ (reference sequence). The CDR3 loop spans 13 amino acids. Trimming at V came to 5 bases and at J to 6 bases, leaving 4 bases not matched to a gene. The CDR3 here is CASSRTGDNGYTF. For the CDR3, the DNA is TGTGCCAGCAGCCGGACAGGGGATAATGGCTACACCTTC.

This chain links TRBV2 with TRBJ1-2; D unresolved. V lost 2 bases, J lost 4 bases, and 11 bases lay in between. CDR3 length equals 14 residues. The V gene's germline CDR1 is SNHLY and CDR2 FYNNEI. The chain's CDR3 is CASSERWAPYGYTF. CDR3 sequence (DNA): TGTGCCAGCAGTGAAAGGTGGGCTCCCTATGGCTACACCTTC. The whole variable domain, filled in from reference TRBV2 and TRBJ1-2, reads EPEVTQTPSHQVTQMGQEVILRCVPISNHLYFYWYRQILGQKVEFLVSFYNNEISEKSEIFDDQFSVERPDGSNFTLKIRSTKLEDSAMYFCASSERWAPYGYTFGSGTRLTVV.

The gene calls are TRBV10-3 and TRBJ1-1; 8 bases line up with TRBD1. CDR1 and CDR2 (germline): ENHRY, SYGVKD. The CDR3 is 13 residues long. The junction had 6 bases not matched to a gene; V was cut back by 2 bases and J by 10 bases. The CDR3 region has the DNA TGTGCCATCAGTGAGGTGACAGGGGTGAGAGCTTTCTTT. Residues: CAISEVTGVRAFF.

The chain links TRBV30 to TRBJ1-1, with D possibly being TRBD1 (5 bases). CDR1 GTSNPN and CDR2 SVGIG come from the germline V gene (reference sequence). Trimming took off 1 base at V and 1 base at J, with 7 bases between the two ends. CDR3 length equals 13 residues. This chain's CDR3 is CAWSGQPNTEAFF. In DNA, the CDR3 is TGTGCCTGGAGTGGACAGCCGAACACTGAAGCTTTCTTT.

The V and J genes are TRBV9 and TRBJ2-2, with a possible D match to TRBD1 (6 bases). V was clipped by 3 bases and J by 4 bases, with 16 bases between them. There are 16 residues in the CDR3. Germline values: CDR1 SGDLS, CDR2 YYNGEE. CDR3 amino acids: CASSGRQVDRTGELFF. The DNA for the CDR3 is TGTGCCAGCAGCGGTCGACAGGTAGACCGCACCGGGGAGCTGTTTTTT.

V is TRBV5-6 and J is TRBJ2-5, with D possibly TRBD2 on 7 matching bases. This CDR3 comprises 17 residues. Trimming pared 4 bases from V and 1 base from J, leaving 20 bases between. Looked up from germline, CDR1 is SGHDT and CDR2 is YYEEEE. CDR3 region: CASSPSGRGAVQETQYF. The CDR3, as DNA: TGTGCCAGCAGCCCCAGTGGTCGGGGGGCCGTCCAAGAGACCCAGTACTTC.

The CDR3 loop is CASSREGITEAFF. The CDR3 DNA sequence: TGTGCCAGTTCCAGGGAAGGGATCACTGAAGCTTTCTTT. The J gene is TRBJ1-1, the V gene TRBV28, with TRBD1 as a possible D gene (5 bases). Germline V CDR1 and CDR2: MDHEN, SYDVKM. Trimming removed 9 bases from V and 4 bases from J, with 15 bases in between. The CDR3 totals 13 residues.

The DNA for the CDR3 is TGTGCCAGCAGTGGTCGCGGGGCGGTAACCGGGGAGCTGTTTTTT. As protein: CASSGRGAVTGELFF. This rearrangement joins TRBV2 to TRBJ2-2, with D perhaps matching TRBD2 (6 bases). V shed 4 bases and J shed 5 bases, with 14 bases lying between them. The CDR3 runs to 15 residues. Germline CDR1 is SNHLY and CDR2 is FYNNEI. The full variable domain, its missing parts supplied by reference TRBV2 and TRBJ2-2, is EPEVTQTPSHQVTQMGQEVILRCVPISNHLYFYWYRQILGQKVEFLVSFYNNEISEKSEIFDDQFSVERPDGSNFTLKIRSTKLEDSAMYFCASSGRGAVTGELFFGEGSRLTVL.

The CDR3 spells CATSDLGTVQETQYF. CDR3 in DNA: TGTGCCACCAGTGATTTGGGGACAGTTCAAGAGACCCAGTACTTC. The chain employs TRBV24-1 and TRBJ2-5, with 7 nucleotides matching TRBD1. This CDR3 spans 15 amino acids. The V and J ends lost 0 bases and 2 bases, in that order; junction bases with no gene match: 2. The germline gives CDR1 KGHDR, CDR2 SFDVKD.

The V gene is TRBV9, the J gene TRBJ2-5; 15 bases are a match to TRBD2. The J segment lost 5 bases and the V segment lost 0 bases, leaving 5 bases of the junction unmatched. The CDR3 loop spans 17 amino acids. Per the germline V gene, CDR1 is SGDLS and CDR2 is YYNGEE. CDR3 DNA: TGTGCCAGCAGCGTAGAAGGACTAGCGGGAGGGTGGGAGACCCAGTACTTC. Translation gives CASSVEGLAGGWETQYF.

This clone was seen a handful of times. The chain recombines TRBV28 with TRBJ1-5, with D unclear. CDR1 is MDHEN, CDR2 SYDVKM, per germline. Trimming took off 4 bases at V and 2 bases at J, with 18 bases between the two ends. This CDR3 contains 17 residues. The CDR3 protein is CASSSRSLLQGNQPQHF. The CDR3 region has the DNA TGTGCCAGCAGTTCCCGCTCTCTTCTCCAGGGCAATCAGCCCCAGCATTTT.

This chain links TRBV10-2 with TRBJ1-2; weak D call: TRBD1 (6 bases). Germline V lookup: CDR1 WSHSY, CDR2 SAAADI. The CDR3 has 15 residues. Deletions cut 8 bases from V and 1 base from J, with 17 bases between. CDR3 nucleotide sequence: TGCGCCAGCCACGACATGGTGGACAGTAACTATGGCTACACCTTC. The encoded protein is CASHDMVDSNYGYTF.

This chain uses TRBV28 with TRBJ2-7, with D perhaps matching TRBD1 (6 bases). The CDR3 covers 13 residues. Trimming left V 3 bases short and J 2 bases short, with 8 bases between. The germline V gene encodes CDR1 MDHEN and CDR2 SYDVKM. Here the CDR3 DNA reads TGTGCCAGCAGTTTGGGGACACCCTACGAGCAGTACTTC. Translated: CASSLGTPYEQYF.